This is a list of T cell receptor beta chains from one sample in a study of blood T cell repertoires in COVID-19. The table came from immunoSEQ multiplex PCR; TCRdb's copy has only in-frame clones and leaves some out. The sample has about 110,000 clones; about 88% are singletons. Material for sequencing was peripheral blood. The source is a human donor in a cohort sampled during active COVID-19. CDR3s include the opening cysteine and the closing phenylalanine or tryptophan. A D gene is named only where the DNA matches it firmly. For some rows the clone size is stated as once, few or many, or as a class when expanded; others skip it.

clone_size j_call d_call v_call cdr3_aa cdr3_nt
- TRBJ1-6 TRBD1 TRBV9 CASSVVGTGPLNSPLHF TGTGCCAGCAGCGTTGTCGGGACAGGGCCTCTTAATTCACCCCTCCACTTT
- TRBJ1-1 TRBD1 TRBV24-1 CATSGSGTGQTEAFF TGTGCCACCAGTGGCTCCGGGACAGGGCAGACTGAAGCTTTCTTT
once TRBJ2-7 TRBD2 TRBV10-1 CASSESASGIARGEQYF TGCGCCAGCAGTGAATCAGCTAGCGGGATAGCAAGGGGCGAGCAGTACTTC
- TRBJ1-6 TRBD1 TRBV5-1 CASSLQGDNSPLHF TGCGCCAGCAGCTTACAGGGGGATAATTCACCCCTCCACTTT
- TRBJ2-5 - TRBV5-6 CASSLGTGIQETQYF TGTGCCAGCAGCTTGGGTACGGGAATCCAAGAGACCCAGTACTTC
- TRBJ1-1 - TRBV29-1 CSVEDRGRAAEAFF TGCAGCGTTGAAGATCGTGGGAGGGCGGCTGAAGCTTTCTTT
- TRBJ2-1 TRBD2 TRBV20-1 CSASTSGRADNEQFF TGCAGTGCTAGTACTAGCGGGAGGGCAGACAATGAGCAGTTCTTC
- TRBJ2-7 - TRBV28 CASSVARTVYEQYF TGTGCCAGCAGCGTGGCCAGGACAGTGTACGAGCAGTACTTC
- TRBJ1-2 TRBD1 TRBV2 CASSEDEGASYGYTF TGTGCCAGCAGTGAAGACGAGGGGGCGAGCTATGGCTACACCTTC
- TRBJ2-7 TRBD1 TRBV19 CASSTGQGAAYEQYF TGTGCCAGTAGTACCGGACAGGGGGCCGCCTACGAGCAGTACTTC
- TRBJ1-2 - TRBV6-6 CASSSLQFNYGYTF TGTGCCAGCAGTTCTTTACAGTTTAACTATGGCTACACCTTC
- TRBJ2-7 TRBD2 TRBV5-1 CASSLAASGRSYEQYF TGCGCCAGCAGCTTGGCGGCTAGCGGGAGGTCCTACGAGCAGTACTTC
- TRBJ1-6 TRBD1 TRBV18 CASSRGQGDSPLHF TGTGCCAGCTCACGGGGACAGGGGGATTCACCCCTCCACTTT
- TRBJ2-5 TRBD2 TRBV7-9 CASSPAGTSGGETQYF TGTGCCAGCAGCCCCGCCGGGACTAGCGGAGGAGAGACCCAGTACTTC
once TRBJ2-7 TRBD1 TRBV29-1 CSATGGGYEQYF TGCAGCGCCACAGGGGGCGGCTACGAGCAGTACTTC
- TRBJ2-5 TRBD2 TRBV3-1/TRBV3-2 CASSQGLAGGGSEETQYF TGTGCCAGCAGCCAAGGACTAGCGGGGGGTGGGTCGGAAGAGACCCAGTACTTC